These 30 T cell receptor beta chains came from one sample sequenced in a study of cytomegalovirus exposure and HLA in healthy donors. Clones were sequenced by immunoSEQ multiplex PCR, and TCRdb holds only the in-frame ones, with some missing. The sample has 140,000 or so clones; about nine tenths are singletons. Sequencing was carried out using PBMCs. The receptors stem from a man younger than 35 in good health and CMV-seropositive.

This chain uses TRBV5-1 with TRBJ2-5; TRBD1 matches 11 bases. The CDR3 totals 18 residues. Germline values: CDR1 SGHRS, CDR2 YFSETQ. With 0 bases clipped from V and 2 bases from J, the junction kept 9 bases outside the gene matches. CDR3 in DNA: TGCGCCAGCAGCTTGGCGGGGGGACAGGGGGTTGATCAAGAGACCCAGTACTTC. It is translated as CASSLAGGQGVDQETQYF.

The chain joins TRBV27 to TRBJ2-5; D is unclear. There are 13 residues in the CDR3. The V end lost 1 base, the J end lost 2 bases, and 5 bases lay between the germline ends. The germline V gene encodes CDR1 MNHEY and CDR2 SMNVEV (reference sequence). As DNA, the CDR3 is TGTGCCAGCAGTTTATTCGTACAAGAGACCCAGTACTTC. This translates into CASSLFVQETQYF.

Written as DNA, the CDR3 is TGTGCCAGTAGTACAAGGACAGGGAGCGGGGGCTACACCTTC. Translated: CASSTRTGSGGYTF. The chain couples TRBV19 to TRBJ1-2, with TRBD1 matching over 8 bases. V shed 4 bases and J 8 bases; nucleotides not matched to a gene: 9. The germline V gene encodes CDR1 LNHDA and CDR2 SQIVND (reference sequence). CDR3 length: 14 residues.

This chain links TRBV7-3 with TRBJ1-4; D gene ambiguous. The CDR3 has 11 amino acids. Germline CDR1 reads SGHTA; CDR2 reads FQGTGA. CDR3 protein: CEWQENEKLFF. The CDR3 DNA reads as TGTGAATGGCAGGAAAATGAAAAACTGTTTTTT.

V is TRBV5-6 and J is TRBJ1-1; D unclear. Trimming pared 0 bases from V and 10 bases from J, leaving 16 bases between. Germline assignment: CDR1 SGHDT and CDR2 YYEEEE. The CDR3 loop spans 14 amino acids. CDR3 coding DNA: TGTGCCAGCAGCTTGGGGTATAGCCTACGATCAGCTTTCTTT. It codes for CASSLGYSLRSAFF. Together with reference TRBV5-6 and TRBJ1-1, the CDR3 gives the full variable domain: DAGVTQSPTHLIKTRGQQVTLRCSPKSGHDTVSWYQQALGQGPQFIFQYYEEEERQRGNFPDRFSGHQFPNYSSELNVNALLLGDSALYLCASSLGYSLRSAFFGQGTRLTVV.

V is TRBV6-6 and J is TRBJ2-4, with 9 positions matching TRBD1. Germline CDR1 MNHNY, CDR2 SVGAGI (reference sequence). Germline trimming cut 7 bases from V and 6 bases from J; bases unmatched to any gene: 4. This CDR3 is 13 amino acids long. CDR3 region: CASTMGQGNIQYF. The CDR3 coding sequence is TGTGCCAGCACCATGGGACAGGGAAACATTCAGTACTTC.

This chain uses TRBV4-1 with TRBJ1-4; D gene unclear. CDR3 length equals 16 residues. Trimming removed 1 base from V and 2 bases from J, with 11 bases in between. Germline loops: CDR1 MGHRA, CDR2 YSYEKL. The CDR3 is CASSQGLLGTNEKLFF. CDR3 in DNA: TGCGCCAGCAGCCAAGGACTGCTTGGCACTAATGAAAAACTGTTTTTT.

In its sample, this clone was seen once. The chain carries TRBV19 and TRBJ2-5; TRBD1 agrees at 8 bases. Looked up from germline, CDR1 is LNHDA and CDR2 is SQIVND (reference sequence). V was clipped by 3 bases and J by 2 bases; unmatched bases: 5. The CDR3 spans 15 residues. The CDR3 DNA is TGTGCCAGTAGTATGGGAAACAGGGGGCAAGAGACCCAGTACTTC. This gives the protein CASSMGNRGQETQYF.

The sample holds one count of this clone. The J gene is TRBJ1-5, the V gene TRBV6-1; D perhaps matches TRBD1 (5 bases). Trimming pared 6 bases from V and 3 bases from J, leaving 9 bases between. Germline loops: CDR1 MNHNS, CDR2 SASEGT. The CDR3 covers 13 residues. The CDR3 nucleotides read TGTGCCAGCAGGGGGCAGGCCAATCAGCCCCAGCATTTT. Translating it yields CASRGQANQPQHF.

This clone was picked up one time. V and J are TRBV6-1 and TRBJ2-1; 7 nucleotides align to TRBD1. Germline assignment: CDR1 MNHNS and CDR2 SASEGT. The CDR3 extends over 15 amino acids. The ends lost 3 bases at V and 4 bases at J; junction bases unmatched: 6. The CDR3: CASSENRGAYNEQFF. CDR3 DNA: TGTGCCAGCAGTGAGAACAGGGGTGCATACAATGAGCAGTTCTTC.

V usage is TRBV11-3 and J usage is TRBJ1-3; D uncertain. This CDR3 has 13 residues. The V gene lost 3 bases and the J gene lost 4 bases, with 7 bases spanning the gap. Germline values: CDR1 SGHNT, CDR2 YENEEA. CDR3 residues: CASSFSKGNTIYF. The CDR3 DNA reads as TGTGCCAGCAGCTTCTCTAAGGGAAACACCATATATTTT.

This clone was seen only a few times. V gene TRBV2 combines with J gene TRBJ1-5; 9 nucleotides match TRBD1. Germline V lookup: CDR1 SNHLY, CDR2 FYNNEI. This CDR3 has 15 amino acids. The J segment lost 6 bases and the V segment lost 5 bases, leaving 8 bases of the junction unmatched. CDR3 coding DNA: TGTGCCAGCAGTACCAAGACAGGGGGGAGTCAGCCCCAGCATTTT. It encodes CASSTKTGGSQPQHF.

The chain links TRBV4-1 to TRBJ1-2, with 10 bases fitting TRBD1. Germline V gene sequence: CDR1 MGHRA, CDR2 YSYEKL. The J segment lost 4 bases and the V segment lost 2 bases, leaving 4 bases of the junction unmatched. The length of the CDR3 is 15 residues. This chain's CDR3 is CASSQPTGGSYGYTF. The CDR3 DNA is TGCGCCAGCAGCCAACCGACAGGGGGCAGCTATGGCTACACCTTC.

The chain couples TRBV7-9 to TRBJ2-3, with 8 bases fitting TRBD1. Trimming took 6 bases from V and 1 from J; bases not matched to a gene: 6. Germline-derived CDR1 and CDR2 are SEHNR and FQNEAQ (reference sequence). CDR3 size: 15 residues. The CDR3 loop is CASRYSGGGTDTQYF. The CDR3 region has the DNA TGTGCCAGCAGGTATTCAGGGGGCGGCACAGATACGCAGTATTTT.

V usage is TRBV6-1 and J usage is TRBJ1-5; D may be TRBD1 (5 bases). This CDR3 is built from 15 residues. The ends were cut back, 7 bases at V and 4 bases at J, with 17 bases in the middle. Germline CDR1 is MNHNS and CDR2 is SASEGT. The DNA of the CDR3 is TGTGCCAGCAAGGATTCAGGCGGGGGAAATCAGCCCCAGCATTTT. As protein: CASKDSGGGNQPQHF.

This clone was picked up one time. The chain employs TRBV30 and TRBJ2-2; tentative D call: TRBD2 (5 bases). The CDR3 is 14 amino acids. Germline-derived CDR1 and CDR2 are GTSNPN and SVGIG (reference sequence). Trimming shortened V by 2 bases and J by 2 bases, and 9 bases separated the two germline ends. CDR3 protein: CAWSSGVNTGELFF. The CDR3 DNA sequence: TGTGCCTGGAGTAGCGGAGTAAACACCGGGGAGCTGTTTTTT.

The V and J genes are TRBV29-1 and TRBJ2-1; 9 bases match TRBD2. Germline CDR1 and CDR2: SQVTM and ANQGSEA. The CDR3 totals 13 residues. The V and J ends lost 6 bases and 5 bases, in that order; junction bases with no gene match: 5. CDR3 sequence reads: CSVRTSVNNEQFF. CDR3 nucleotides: TGCAGCGTCAGGACTAGCGTCAACAATGAGCAGTTCTTC.

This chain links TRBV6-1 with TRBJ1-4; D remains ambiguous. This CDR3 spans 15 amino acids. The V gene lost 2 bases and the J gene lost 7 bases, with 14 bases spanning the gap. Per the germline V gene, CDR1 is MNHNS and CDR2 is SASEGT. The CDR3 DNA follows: TGTGCCAGCAGTGAATCCGGGCCCCGGGGTGAAAAACTGTTTTTT. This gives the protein CASSESGPRGEKLFF.

DNA for the CDR3: TGTGCCAGCAGCCTGGGAGGGGGGACGGCTATTGTATACGAGCAGTACTTC. Protein product: CASSLGGGTAIVYEQYF. This chain uses TRBV28 with TRBJ2-7; tentatively, D is TRBD2 (7 bases). The CDR3 has 17 amino acids. The ends were cut back, 6 bases at V and 4 bases at J, with 25 bases in the middle. Germline values: CDR1 MDHEN, CDR2 SYDVKM.

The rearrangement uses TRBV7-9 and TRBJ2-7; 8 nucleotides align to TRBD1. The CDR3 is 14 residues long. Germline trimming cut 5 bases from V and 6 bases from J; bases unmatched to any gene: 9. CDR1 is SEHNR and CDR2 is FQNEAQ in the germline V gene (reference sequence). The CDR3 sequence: CASSLGQGLPEQYF. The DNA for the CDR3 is TGTGCCAGCAGCCTCGGACAGGGTCTACCCGAGCAGTACTTC.

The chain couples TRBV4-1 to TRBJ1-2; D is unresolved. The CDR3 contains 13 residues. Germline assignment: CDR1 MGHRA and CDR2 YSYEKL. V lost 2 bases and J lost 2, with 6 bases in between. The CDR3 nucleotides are TGCGCCAGCAGCCAATTCATGAACTATGGCTACACCTTC. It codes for CASSQFMNYGYTF.

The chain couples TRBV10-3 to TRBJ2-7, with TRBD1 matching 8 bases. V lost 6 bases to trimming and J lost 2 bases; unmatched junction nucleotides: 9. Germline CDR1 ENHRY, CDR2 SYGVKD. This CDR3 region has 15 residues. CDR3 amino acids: CAIRVGQEVTYEQYF. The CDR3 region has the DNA TGTGCCATCAGAGTGGGACAGGAGGTGACCTACGAGCAGTACTTC.

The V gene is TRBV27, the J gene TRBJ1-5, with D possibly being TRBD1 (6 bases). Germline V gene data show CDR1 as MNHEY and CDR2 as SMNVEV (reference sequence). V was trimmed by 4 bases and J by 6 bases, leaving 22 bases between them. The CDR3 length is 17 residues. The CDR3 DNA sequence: TGTGCCAGCAGTTCACAGGGAAGGGGGGGGATTTTTCAGCCCCAGCATTTT. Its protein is CASSSQGRGGIFQPQHF.

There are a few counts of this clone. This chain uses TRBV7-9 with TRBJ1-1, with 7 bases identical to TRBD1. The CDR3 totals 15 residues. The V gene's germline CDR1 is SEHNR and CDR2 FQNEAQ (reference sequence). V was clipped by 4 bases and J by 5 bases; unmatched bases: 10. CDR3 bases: TGTGCCAGCAGCTCTCACCGACAGGGAGGTACTGAAGCTTTCTTT. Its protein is CASSSHRQGGTEAFF.

CDR3 nucleotide sequence: TGCGCCAGCAGTAGAGGCGACGAAAAACTGTTTTTT. Its protein is CASSRGDEKLFF. This chain connects TRBV10-1 to TRBJ1-4; D call uncertain. V was cut by 5 bases and J by 8 bases, with 9 bases left in between. CDR1 and CDR2 (germline): WNHNN, SYGVQD (reference sequence). The CDR3 length is 12 residues.

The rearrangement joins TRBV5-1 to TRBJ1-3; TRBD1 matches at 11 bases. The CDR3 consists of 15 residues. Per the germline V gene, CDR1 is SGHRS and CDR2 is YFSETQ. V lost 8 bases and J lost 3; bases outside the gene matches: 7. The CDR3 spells CARDRGRSLGNTIYF. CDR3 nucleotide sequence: TGCGCCAGGGACAGGGGGCGGTCGCTTGGAAACACCATATATTTT.

The CDR3 bases are TGTGCCAGCGGAACGGCAGGTGTCTACAATGAGCAGTTCTTC. It is translated as CASGTAGVYNEQFF. This sequence joins TRBV9 and TRBJ2-1; D remains unclear. Per germline, CDR1 SGDLS and CDR2 YYNGEE. The V and J ends lost 7 bases and 3 bases respectively, with 14 bases between them. This CDR3 has 14 amino acids.

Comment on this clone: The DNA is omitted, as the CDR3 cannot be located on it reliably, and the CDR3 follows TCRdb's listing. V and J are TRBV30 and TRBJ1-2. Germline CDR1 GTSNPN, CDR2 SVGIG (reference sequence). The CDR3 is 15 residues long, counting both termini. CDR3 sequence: CAWSFGEGPNYGYTF.

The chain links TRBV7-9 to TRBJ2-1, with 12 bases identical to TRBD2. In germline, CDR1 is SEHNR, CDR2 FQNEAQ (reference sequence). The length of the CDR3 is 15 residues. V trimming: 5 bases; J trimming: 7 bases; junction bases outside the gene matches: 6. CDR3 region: CASSPRTSGANEQFF. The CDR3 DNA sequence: TGTGCCAGCAGCCCCCGGACTAGCGGGGCGAATGAGCAGTTCTTC.

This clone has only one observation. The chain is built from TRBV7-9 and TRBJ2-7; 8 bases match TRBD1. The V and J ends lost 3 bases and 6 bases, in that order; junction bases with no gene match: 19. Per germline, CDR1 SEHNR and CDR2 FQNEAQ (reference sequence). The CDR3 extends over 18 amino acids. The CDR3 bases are TGTGCCAGCAGCTTTTTATCTCTGAGACAGGGGCGAGGAGGCGAGCAGTACTTC. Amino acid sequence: CASSFLSLRQGRGGEQYF.